A single sample is the source of the 9 T cell receptor beta chains below, sequenced in a study of blood T cell repertoires in COVID-19. Data came from immunoSEQ multiplex PCR; TCRdb stores just in-frame clones and leaves some out. Of approximately 220,000 clones in the sample, 70% to 90% were seen once. The material sequenced was peripheral blood. These receptors were taken from a man aged 55 to 70 with acute or convalescent COVID-19.

The count of this clone is one. The rearrangement joins TRBV6-1 to TRBJ1-5; 10 nucleotides align to TRBD1. Germline CDR1 is MNHNS and CDR2 is SASEGT. The V and J ends lost 4 bases and 1 base, in that order; junction bases with no gene match: 4. This CDR3 region has 16 residues. CDR3 bases: TGTGCCAGCAGTGTGACAGGGGGCTTGAGCAATCAGCCCCAGCATTTT. Protein product: CASSVTGGLSNQPQHF.

The gene calls are TRBV9 and TRBJ2-3; D might be TRBD1 (5 bases). Trimming left V 0 bases short and J 4 bases short, with 12 bases between. The germline V gene has CDR1 SGDLS and CDR2 YYNGEE. The CDR3 consists of 15 residues. The chain's CDR3 is CASSVDGRVADTQYF. As DNA, the CDR3 is TGTGCCAGCAGCGTAGACGGCAGGGTGGCAGATACGCAGTATTTT.

The chain carries TRBV6-5 and TRBJ2-1; 10 bases align to TRBD2. The V gene's germline CDR1 is MNHEY and CDR2 SVGAGI. The CDR3 extends over 15 amino acids. With V trimmed by 6 bases and J by 7 bases, 9 bases remained unmatched. The chain's CDR3 is CASRGVAGGGNEQFF. In nucleotides, the CDR3 is TGTGCCAGCAGGGGAGTAGCGGGGGGTGGTAATGAGCAGTTCTTC.

The rearrangement uses TRBV7-8 and TRBJ2-7; 8 nucleotides align to TRBD1. CDR1 is SGHVS and CDR2 is FQNEAQ in the germline V gene. Trimming cost V 5 bases and J 4 bases; bases outside gene matches: 13. The CDR3 is 16 amino acids. The CDR3 region is CASSPHAGTGAYEQYF. CDR3 nucleotide sequence: TGTGCCAGCAGCCCGCATGCCGGGACAGGAGCTTACGAGCAGTACTTC.

This clone was observed a few times. This chain connects TRBV6-5 to TRBJ2-4; 7 positions agree with TRBD1. This CDR3 spans 14 amino acids. Trimming took 7 bases from V and 1 from J; bases not matched to a gene: 4. The germline V gene encodes CDR1 MNHEY and CDR2 SVGAGI. CDR3 DNA: TGTGCCAGCAATAAGGGGGCGGCCAAAAACATTCAGTACTTC. Translated: CASNKGAAKNIQYF.

The chain is built from TRBV12-3 or TRBV12-4 and TRBJ2-7, with 8 bases lining up with TRBD1. Trimming took 6 bases from V and 7 from J; bases not matched to a gene: 8. CDR3 length equals 13 residues. CDR3: CASSTGQGREQYF. CDR3 DNA: TGTGCCAGCAGCACCGGACAGGGCCGGGAGCAGTACTTC.

The chain combines TRBV4-1 with TRBJ1-3; 10 bases match TRBD1. Germline V gene data show CDR1 as MGHRA and CDR2 as YSYEKL. The CDR3 is 15 amino acids. V lost 4 bases, J lost 5 bases, and 5 bases stayed unmatched. CDR3 DNA sequence: TGCGCCAGCAGCCTCTGGGGACAGGGGCGAAACACCATATATTTT. Translation gives CASSLWGQGRNTIYF.

The chain carries TRBV5-4 and TRBJ2-1, with D maybe TRBD2 (7 bases). The germline V and J ends were trimmed by 2 bases and 9 bases, with 12 bases remaining between them. The germline V gene has CDR1 SGHNT and CDR2 YYREEE (reference sequence). The CDR3 runs 13 residues. CDR3 bases: TGTGCCAGCAGCTTTAGGGGGGGCAGTGAGCAGTTCTTC. It yields the protein CASSFRGGSEQFF.

The genes are TRBV5-1 and TRBJ1-2; a possible D gene is TRBD1 (5 bases). Per the germline V gene, CDR1 is SGHRS and CDR2 is YFSETQ. V was pared by 1 base and J by 2 bases, with 9 bases between. The CDR3 is 14 residues long. The CDR3 here is CASSLSGGNYGYTF. CDR3 DNA: TGCGCCAGCAGCTTGTCGGGGGGGAACTATGGCTACACCTTC.